This T cell receptor beta chain was recorded in a study of CD8 T cells in ankylosing spondylitis. Study-level points and caveats: A TCR beta motif of several highly homologous variants seemed to mark ankylosing spondylitis blood.

TCRdb fed the 5' RACE reads into MiXCR, producing one record per CDR3 protein. The data contain 650,000 to 800,000 distinct CDR3 sequences, roughly 19% of them singletons. This clonotype turned up a few times. Its antigen remains unknown. Per the germline V gene, CDR1 is SNHLY and CDR2 is FYNNEI. Trimming pared 4 bases from V and 6 bases from J, leaving 12 bases between. The CDR3 covers 13 residues. V is TRBV2 and J is TRBJ1-2; possible D gene TRBD1, 5 bases. Material: blood, either unsorted or a sorted T cell fraction (not recorded which). This TCR was sampled from a male donor with ankylosing spondylitis. The CDR3 region is CASSASLGDGYTF. The CDR3 nucleotides are TGTGCCAGCAGTGCTAGCCTGGGGGATGGCTACACCTTC.